This T cell receptor beta chain is from a study of cytomegalovirus exposure and HLA in healthy donors. General study results and limits: Fewer N-insertions than the roughly 700-donor mean were reportedly shown by an Asian-associated ancestry cluster in a later analysis.

Germline assignment: CDR1 SQVTM and CDR2 ANQGSEA. The CDR3 is 10 residues long. J lost 11 bases, V lost 6 bases, and 1 base had no gene match. Use of 60 Vbeta and 13 Jbeta primers characterized the PCR. Produced via immunoSEQ multiplex PCR; TCRdb's table is partial and in-frame only. Among over 200,000 clones listed, around 80% were seen once. Regarding this clone: The antigen is undetermined.

This chain uses TRBV29-1 with TRBJ1-6; 7 bases line up with TRBD1. Sequenced sample: PBMCs. This receptor was taken from a woman in her forties in good health and CMV-seronegative. The CDR3 bases are TGCAGCGTCCAGGGGGCACCCCTCCACTTT. It specifies CSVQGAPLHF.